The 12 T cell receptor beta chains below all came from one sample that was sequenced in a study of blood T cell repertoires in COVID-19. The protocol was immunoSEQ multiplex PCR, while the TCRdb copy is restricted to in-frame clones and leaves out a portion. This table has 150,000 to 250,000 clones, roughly four fifths appearing once. The specimen sequenced was PBMCs or T cells enriched from blood (not recorded which). These receptors originate from a middle-aged man who had recovered from COVID-19.

CDR3 bases: TGTGCCAGCAGCCTCGGACAGGGGCTGAGGTATGGCTACACCTTC. This encodes CASSLGQGLRYGYTF. The chain carries TRBV7-9 and TRBJ1-2; 9 bases map to TRBD1. Germline CDR1 and CDR2: SEHNR and FQNEAQ (reference sequence). V lost 5 bases and J lost 5; bases outside the gene matches: 9. The CDR3 is 15 amino acids.

Concerning this clone itself: This sample also contains other DNA sequences that code for the same CDR3. The chain combines TRBV30 with TRBJ1-5; no clear D gene. The CDR3 is 13 residues long. Trimming took 0 bases from V and 5 from J, leaving 8 bases between them. Germline lookup yields CDR1 GTSNPN and CDR2 SVGIG (reference sequence). CDR3 amino acids: CAWSVGTDQPQHF. DNA of the CDR3: TGTGCCTGGAGTGTAGGCACAGATCAGCCCCAGCATTTT.

This clone appeared once. This chain joins TRBV6-2 or TRBV6-3 and TRBJ1-1, with unresolved D. Germline CDR1 is MNHEY and CDR2 is SVGEGT. The length of the CDR3 is 17 residues. V gave up 0 bases and J gave up 3 bases, with 17 bases separating them. The CDR3 loop is CASSYSRTRGHDTEAFF. DNA for the CDR3: TGTGCCAGCAGTTACTCGAGAACCCGGGGTCATGACACTGAAGCTTTCTTT.

This clone has just a few counts. The rearrangement links TRBV4-3 to TRBJ1-6; 8 nucleotides line up with TRBD1. CDR1 and CDR2 from the germline V gene are LGHNA and YSLEER. The J segment lost 5 bases and the V segment lost 0 bases, leaving 6 bases of the junction unmatched. The CDR3 is 17 amino acids. The CDR3 bases are TGCGCCAGCAGCCAAGATAGGACAGGGTACAATAATTCACCCCTCCACTTT. Its translation is CASSQDRTGYNNSPLHF.

V usage is TRBV11-2 and J usage is TRBJ1-2; no reliable D call. The germline V gene has CDR1 SGHAT and CDR2 FQNNGV. The V end lost 5 bases, the J end lost 4 bases, and 8 bases lay between the germline ends. The CDR3 is 12 amino acids. CDR3 bases: TGTGCCAGCAGCCCATCGGGCTATGGCTACACCTTC. Translated, it gives CASSPSGYGYTF.

The CDR3 sequence: CASTRLTGINTEAFF. For the CDR3, the DNA is TGTGCCAGCACCCGCCTTACAGGGATTAACACTGAAGCTTTCTTT. The genes are TRBV27 and TRBJ1-1; a possible D gene is TRBD1 (6 bases). Deletions cut 7 bases from V and 2 bases from J, with 17 bases between. Per germline, CDR1 MNHEY and CDR2 SMNVEV (reference sequence). CDR3 size: 15 residues.

J is TRBJ1-6 and V is TRBV5-5, with D perhaps TRBD1 (6 bases). From germline, CDR1 is SGHKS and CDR2 YYEKEE (reference sequence). V shed 3 bases and J shed 10 bases, with 20 bases lying between them. There are 16 residues in the CDR3. CDR3 residues: CASSWVGGERMSPLHF. The CDR3 bases are TGTGCCAGCAGCTGGGTAGGGGGTGAAAGGATGTCACCCCTCCACTTT.

CDR3 in DNA: TGTGCCAGCAGCCCCCCCCGGGGACAGCAAGAGACCCAGTACTTC. It codes for CASSPPRGQQETQYF. This rearrangement joins TRBV9 to TRBJ2-5; TRBD1 aligns across 7 bases. Germline V CDR1 and CDR2: SGDLS, YYNGEE. This CDR3 is 15 amino acids long. The V gene end was trimmed by 4 bases and the J gene end by 2 bases; junction bases not matched to a gene: 8.

The chain carries TRBV9 and TRBJ2-2; no clear D. Germline V gives CDR1 SGDLS, CDR2 YYNGEE. V lost 0 bases to trimming and J lost 2 bases, with 5 bases between them. The CDR3 runs to 14 residues. DNA of the CDR3: TGTGCCAGCAGCGTAGCGCGAAACACCGGGGAGCTGTTTTTT. It translates to CASSVARNTGELFF.

The chain couples TRBV7-2 to TRBJ2-3; TRBD2 agrees at 9 bases. Losses at the gene ends were 5 bases for V and 4 bases for J; bases not matched to a gene: 16. CDR3 length: 18 residues. CDR1 and CDR2 from the germline V gene are SGHTA and FQGNSA. The CDR3 DNA is TGTGCCAGCAGCCAATTCGTCGGGGCGGGAGGGATTGCAGATACGCAGTATTTT. This translates into CASSQFVGAGGIADTQYF.

The V call is TRBV2, the J call TRBJ1-3; 7 bases align to TRBD1. The V gene end was trimmed by 5 bases and the J gene end by 4 bases; junction bases not matched to a gene: 2. CDR3 length: 13 residues. The germline V gene encodes CDR1 SNHLY and CDR2 FYNNEI. The CDR3 loop reads CASSYRGGNTIYF. The CDR3 DNA reads TGTGCCAGCAGTTACAGGGGAGGAAACACCATATATTTT.

The chain is built from TRBV5-4 and TRBJ1-4; no definite D call. This CDR3 contains 15 residues. From germline, CDR1 is SGHNT and CDR2 YYREEE (reference sequence). V lost 0 bases and J 11 bases, leaving 17 bases between the germline ends. CDR3 amino acids: CASSLAGSGVRKLFF. Written as DNA, the CDR3 is TGTGCCAGCAGCTTGGCAGGCAGCGGCGTGCGGAAACTGTTTTTT.